The 4 T cell receptor beta chains given below trace back to one sample, sequenced in a study of T-cell reconstitution after alpha-beta-depleted transplantation in children. TCRbeta library construction was performed incorporating unique molecular identifiers. TCRdb passed the PCR reads through MiXCR, listing each CDR3 protein once. This sample has some 250,000 distinct CDR3 sequences; more than 10% occur once, and the top ten carry over 2%. This sample comprised PBMCs from the stem cell graft donor, obtained from the stem cell graft. The receptors originated from a human donor who donated a stem cell graft to a child with acute lymphoblastic leukemia.

This clonotype was observed at least ten times. The chain joins TRBV29-1 to TRBJ2-1; D might be TRBD2 (5 bases). The CDR3 has 16 residues. The V end was cut by 0 bases, the J end by 3 bases, with 15 bases between. Germline V lookup: CDR1 SQVTM, CDR2 ANQGSEA. In DNA, the CDR3 is TGCAGCGTTGAAGAGGCCGCGGGCGAGCTCTACAATGAGCAGTTCTTC. Protein: CSVEEAAGELYNEQFF.

This clonotype was seen at least ten times. The V gene is TRBV10-3, the J gene TRBJ2-7, with D uncertain. Trimming stripped 4 bases from V and 0 bases from J, with 7 bases between. CDR3 length: 13 amino acids. CDR1 ENHRY and CDR2 SYGVKD come from the germline V gene. CDR3 DNA: TGTGCCATCAGTGGCGTCAGCTCCTACGAGCAGTACTTC. This gives the protein CAISGVSSYEQYF.

This clonotype was found a few times. The chain is built from TRBV7-2 and TRBJ2-7; D might be TRBD1 or TRBD2, each matching 7 bases. V lost 5 bases and J 2 bases, leaving 16 bases between the germline ends. The CDR3 is made up of 15 amino acids. The germline V gene has CDR1 SGHTA and CDR2 FQGNSA. The CDR3 nucleotides are TGTGCCAGCAGCGGGGGGGCAGGGGGGACCTACGAGCAGTACTTC. Translating gives CASSGGAGGTYEQYF. The full variable domain, completed using reference TRBV7-2 and TRBJ2-7, is GAGVSQSPSNKVTEKGKDVELRCDPISGHTALYWYRQSLGQGLEFLIYFQGNSAPDKSGLPSDRFSAERTGGSVSTLTIQRTQQEDSAVYLCASSGGAGGTYEQYFGPGTRLTVT.

This clonotype was observed at least ten times. V is TRBV7-2 and J is TRBJ1-2; TRBD1 might be the D (6 bases). Trimming took 5 bases from V and 3 from J, leaving 16 bases between them. The CDR3 runs 15 residues. Looked up from germline, CDR1 is SGHTA and CDR2 is FQGNSA. CDR3 DNA sequence: TGTGCCAGCAGCCAAAAAGGGGGTCGTGACTATGGCTACACCTTC. It encodes CASSQKGGRDYGYTF.